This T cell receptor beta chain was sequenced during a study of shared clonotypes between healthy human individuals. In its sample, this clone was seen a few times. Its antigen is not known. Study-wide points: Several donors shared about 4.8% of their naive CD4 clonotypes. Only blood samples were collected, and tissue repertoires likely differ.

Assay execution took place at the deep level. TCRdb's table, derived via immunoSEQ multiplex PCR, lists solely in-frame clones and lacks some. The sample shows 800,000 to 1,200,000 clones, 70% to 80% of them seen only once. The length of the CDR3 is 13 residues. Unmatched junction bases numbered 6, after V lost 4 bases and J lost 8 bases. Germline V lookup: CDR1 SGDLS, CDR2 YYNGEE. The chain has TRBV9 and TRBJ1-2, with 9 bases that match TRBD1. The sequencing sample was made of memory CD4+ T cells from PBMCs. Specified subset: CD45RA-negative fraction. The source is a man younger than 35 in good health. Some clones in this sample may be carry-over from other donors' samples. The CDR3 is CASSKQGADGYTF. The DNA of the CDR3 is TGTGCCAGCAGCAAACAGGGGGCCGACGGCTACACCTTC.